Shown below are 12 T cell receptor beta chains from a single sample sequenced in a study of Graves' ophthalmopathy and Graves' hyperthyroidism. As the template, RNA transcripts were used to amplify TCR beta CDR3 regions. HTBI primers were used in a first-round RT-PCR, which preceded a second-round multiplex PCR. One entry per CDR3 protein, called by TCRdb with MiXCR from the multiplex PCR reads. The sample comprises hundreds of thousands of distinct CDR3 sequences, roughly 41% of which are singletons, and roughly 3% rests with the top ten. Specimen: peripheral blood. The receptors stem from an adult man with Graves' ophthalmopathy.

This clonotype was seen only a few times. The chain employs TRBV15 and TRBJ2-1, with TRBD2 matching over 12 bases. The germline V gene has CDR1 LNHNV and CDR2 YYDKDF (reference sequence). This CDR3 has 16 amino acids. The V gene end was trimmed by 1 base and the J gene end by 5 bases; junction bases not matched to a gene: 3. In DNA form, the CDR3 reads TGTGCCACCAGCAGAGCTAGACTAGCGGGGGACAATGAGCAGTTCTTC. It is translated as CATSRARLAGDNEQFF.

This clonotype was counted at least ten times. V gene TRBV10-3 combines with J gene TRBJ2-7; 8 positions agree with TRBD1. The CDR3 spans 17 residues. Germline V gene sequence: CDR1 ENHRY, CDR2 SYGVKD. With 4 bases clipped from V and 4 bases from J, the junction kept 15 bases outside the gene matches. The CDR3 bases are TGTGCCATCAGTGGACCTGACAGGGGACTTCCTCCTTACGAGCAGTACTTC. Translated, it gives CAISGPDRGLPPYEQYF.

This chain uses TRBV27 with TRBJ1-1; D not resolved. CDR3 length: 14 residues. Per the germline V gene, CDR1 is MNHEY and CDR2 is SMNVEV (reference sequence). Trimming removed 3 bases from V and 2 bases from J, with 10 bases in between. The CDR3 loop reads CASSFLGSNTEAFF. The CDR3 region has the DNA TGTGCCAGCAGTTTCCTGGGATCAAACACTGAAGCTTTCTTT.

This clonotype was counted ten times or more. Germline and junction disagree at one end, which may indicate a read error. V usage is TRBV7-3 and J usage is TRBJ2-6, with a tentative D call TRBD2 (6 bases). The germline V gene has CDR1 SGHTA and CDR2 FQGTGA. CDR3 length equals 15 residues. The DNA of the CDR3 is TGCGCCAGCAGTTTAGGCGGGGCTGGGGCCAACGTCCTGACTTTC. Translation gives CASSLGGAGANVLTF.

This chain connects TRBV28 to TRBJ1-1, with D maybe TRBD1 (5 bases). The ends were cut back, 8 bases at V and 5 bases at J, with 12 bases in the middle. Germline V lookup: CDR1 MDHEN, CDR2 SYDVKM. The CDR3 loop spans 12 amino acids. CDR3 nucleotides: TGTGCCAGCCTGAGGGGTAGAACTGAAGCTTTCTTT. This encodes CASLRGRTEAFF.

This clonotype showed up many times. This chain joins TRBV24-1 and TRBJ1-5; D unresolved. Germline values: CDR1 KGHDR, CDR2 SFDVKD. The CDR3 length is 12 residues. Trimming took off 2 bases at V and 6 bases at J, with 4 bases between the two ends. The CDR3: CATSDSGQPQHF. The CDR3 DNA reads as TGTGCCACCAGTGATTCGGGTCAGCCCCAGCATTTT.

CDR3 loop: CASRPTGETEAFF. The DNA for the CDR3 is TGTGCCAGCAGGCCAACAGGGGAGACTGAAGCTTTCTTT. This rearrangement joins TRBV6-1 to TRBJ1-1; 7 bases agree with TRBD1. The trim removed 6 bases at V and 5 bases at J, leaving 6 bases unmatched. The CDR3 totals 13 residues. The germline gives CDR1 MNHNS, CDR2 SASEGT.

The V call is TRBV7-2, the J call TRBJ1-5; no firm D call. The CDR3 consists of 13 residues. Germline lookup yields CDR1 SGHTA and CDR2 FQGNSA. The CDR3 loop is CAADTYSGQPQHF. The CDR3 DNA reads as TGTGCTGCAGACACCTACTCCGGTCAGCCCCAGCATTTT.

This clonotype was counted at least ten times. J is TRBJ1-2 and V is TRBV14; 10 bases map to TRBD1. In germline, CDR1 is SGHDN, CDR2 FVKESK. V trimming: 2 bases; J trimming: 3 bases; junction bases outside the gene matches: 3. CDR3 length: 15 amino acids. CDR3 protein: CASSQRDRGDYGYTF. The DNA of the CDR3 is TGTGCCAGCAGCCAAAGGGACAGGGGCGACTATGGCTACACCTTC.

The gene calls are TRBV5-1 and TRBJ2-7, with 12 bases matching TRBD2. The CDR3 totals 14 residues. Germline-derived CDR1 and CDR2 are SGHRS and YFSETQ. Losses at the gene ends were 6 bases for V and 7 bases for J; bases not matched to a gene: 8. The CDR3 nucleotides are TGCGCCAGCAACCGACTAGCGGGAGCTTTTGAGCAGTACTTC. Translating gives CASNRLAGAFEQYF.

This clonotype was detected a few times. The chain uses TRBV12-5 and TRBJ2-5, with 10 nucleotides matching TRBD2. The germline V gene encodes CDR1 LGHNT and CDR2 FRNRAP. The V and J ends lost 7 bases and 5 bases, in that order; junction bases with no gene match: 16. This CDR3 is built from 17 residues. DNA of the CDR3: TGTGCTAGTGCCAAATACGGGCTAGCGGGAGTCGAGGAGACCCAGTACTTC. Its translation is CASAKYGLAGVEETQYF.

There are many counts of this clonotype. The gene calls are TRBV20-1 and TRBJ1-5; D unresolved. The CDR3 is 15 residues long. Germline values: CDR1 DFQATT, CDR2 SNEGSKA (reference sequence). Trimming took off 4 bases at V and 0 bases at J, with 13 bases between the two ends. In nucleotides, the CDR3 is TGCAGTGCTACCCTTAGTGTAGATAGCAATCAGCCCCAGCATTTT. Translating gives CSATLSVDSNQPQHF.